What follows describes a single T cell receptor beta chain. Antigen: not known. Germline assignment: CDR1 LNHDA and CDR2 SQIVND (reference sequence). Between the trimmed V and J ends, which lost 3 bases and 1 base, there was a span of 12 bases. The CDR3 consists of 15 residues. The data stem from a study of siplizumab effects on memory and regulatory T cells. Study-wide findings and caveats: Naive T cells appeared more varied than memory cells and looked like key alloresponse contributors.

Produced via immunoSEQ multiplex PCR; TCRdb's table is partial and in-frame only. The repertoire holds tens of thousands of clones, with roughly 88% as singletons. Source material: Tregs sorted from blood. The clonotype was recovered from a human donor in good health. The V call is TRBV19, the J call TRBJ1-2; D remains unclear. The CDR3 here is CASSIQGMINYGYTF. Written as DNA, the CDR3 is TGTGCCAGTAGTATCCAAGGCATGATTAACTATGGCTACACCTTC.